Below, 26 T cell receptor beta chains from the same sample are listed, as sequenced in a study of technical replicates of blood from a few donors. Only in-frame clones appear in the TCRdb table, and some are missing; sequencing was by immunoSEQ multiplex PCR. The table has about 56,000 clones, nearly 95% seen once; the top ten hold about 3%. What was sequenced was PBMCs. The receptors were gathered from a human donor in good health. Some clones in this sample may be carry-over from other donors' samples.

This chain links TRBV2 with TRBJ2-1; TRBD2 might be the D (6 bases). Germline lookup yields CDR1 SNHLY and CDR2 FYNNEI. V was cut by 6 bases and J by 8 bases, with 20 bases left in between. This CDR3 has 15 residues. CDR3 DNA sequence: TGTGCCAGCAGCGGGAGACTAGTAAGATTACATGAGCAGTTCTTC. Translating it yields CASSGRLVRLHEQFF.

In its sample, this clone was seen once. The rearrangement uses TRBV12-5 and TRBJ2-7; 7 nucleotides align to TRBD1. The germline gives CDR1 LGHNT, CDR2 FRNRAP. This CDR3 has 16 amino acids. With 1 base clipped from V and 3 bases from J, the junction kept 9 bases outside the gene matches. CDR3 DNA sequence: TGTGCTAGTGGTTTGGATAGATCGACAGGGCTCTACGAGCAGTACTTC. Protein sequence: CASGLDRSTGLYEQYF.

V gene TRBV6-1 combines with J gene TRBJ2-1; maybe TRBD2 (7 bases). The CDR3 length is 16 residues. Germline V gene sequence: CDR1 MNHNS, CDR2 SASEGT. V lost 2 bases to trimming and J lost 7 bases, with 18 bases between them. CDR3 sequence: CASSERGRGNANEQFF. The CDR3, as DNA: TGTGCCAGCAGTGAACGGGGGCGGGGGAATGCAAATGAGCAGTTCTTC.

This rearrangement joins TRBV2 to TRBJ2-3; 11 bases are a match to TRBD2. This CDR3 is 18 amino acids long. Per the germline V gene, CDR1 is SNHLY and CDR2 is FYNNEI. Trimming took 4 bases from V and 6 from J; bases not matched to a gene: 15. This CDR3 is CASSGWELLAGAGDTQYF. As DNA, the CDR3 is TGTGCCAGCAGTGGATGGGAGTTACTAGCGGGGGCCGGGGATACGCAGTATTTT.

The chain joins TRBV9 to TRBJ1-3; D perhaps matches TRBD1 (6 bases). Per the germline V gene, CDR1 is SGDLS and CDR2 is YYNGEE. Deletions cut 3 bases from V and 1 base from J, with 11 bases between. The CDR3 spans 15 residues. CDR3: CASSAQGVSGNTIYF. The DNA for the CDR3 is TGTGCCAGCAGCGCACAGGGTGTTTCTGGAAACACCATATATTTT.

V is TRBV7-6 and J is TRBJ1-2; TRBD1 is a possible D gene (5 bases). Looked up from germline, CDR1 is SGHVS and CDR2 is FNYEAQ. The V end lost 5 bases, the J end lost 3 bases, and 10 bases lay between the germline ends. This CDR3 is built from 13 residues. CDR3 sequence: CASSGAGDYGYTF. DNA of the CDR3: TGTGCCAGCAGCGGGGCGGGAGACTATGGCTACACCTTC.

The rearrangement links TRBV20-1 to TRBJ2-7; D gene unclear. The V end lost 2 bases, the J end lost 4 bases, and 6 bases lay between the germline ends. This CDR3 has 11 amino acids. Germline CDR1 and CDR2: DFQATT and SNEGSKA (reference sequence). CDR3 sequence: CSARFSYEQYF. CDR3 nucleotides: TGCAGTGCTAGATTCAGTTACGAGCAGTACTTC.

The gene calls are TRBV7-3 and TRBJ1-1, with 8 bases identical to TRBD1. The germline CDR1 and CDR2 sequences are SGHTA and FQGTGA. The CDR3 totals 14 residues. The V segment lost 3 bases and the J segment 3 bases; nucleotides outside the gene matches: 3. The CDR3 reads CASSFRGRDTEAFF. The CDR3 DNA is TGTGCCAGCAGCTTCAGGGGGCGGGACACTGAAGCTTTCTTT.

This clone was counted once. The gene calls are TRBV29-1 and TRBJ2-7; 7 bases are shared with TRBD1. Germline V gene data show CDR1 as SQVTM and CDR2 as ANQGSEA. CDR3 size: 13 residues. The V segment lost 4 bases and the J segment 4 bases; nucleotides outside the gene matches: 7. The CDR3, as DNA: TGCAGCGTTGTTTTAGGGGGCGGTTACGAGCAGTACTTC. Translating gives CSVVLGGGYEQYF.

The chain uses TRBV6-6 and TRBJ2-7; 7 bases fit TRBD1. This CDR3 contains 15 residues. The trim removed 6 bases at V and 0 bases at J, leaving 8 bases unmatched. Germline CDR1 is MNHNY and CDR2 is SVGAGI (reference sequence). CDR3 bases: TGTGCCAGCAGACCAGGGACAGCCAACTCCTACGAGCAGTACTTC. It translates to CASRPGTANSYEQYF.

The rearrangement links TRBV5-1 to TRBJ2-7; possible D gene TRBD1, 5 bases. Germline CDR1 reads SGHRS; CDR2 reads YFSETQ. There are 15 residues in the CDR3. Trimming removed 0 bases at V and 3 bases at J, with 13 bases between. The CDR3 nucleotides read TGCGCCAGCAGCTTGGCAGCCTCAGACAGCTACGAGCAGTACTTC. This gives the protein CASSLAASDSYEQYF.

The genes are TRBV4-2 and TRBJ2-7, with a possible D match to TRBD1 (6 bases). Germline lookup yields CDR1 LGHNA and CDR2 YNFKEQ. The CDR3 sequence is 15 residues long. The V and J ends lost 1 base and 1 base respectively, with 11 bases between them. The CDR3 DNA follows: TGTGCCAGCAGCCAAGGGCCGGGACAATCCTACGAGCAGTACTTC. This gives the protein CASSQGPGQSYEQYF.

The rearrangement uses TRBV6-1 and TRBJ2-1, with D perhaps matching TRBD1 (5 bases). Germline V CDR1 and CDR2: MNHNS, SASEGT. Deletions cut 3 bases from V and 7 bases from J, with 16 bases between. The length of the CDR3 is 15 residues. CDR3 amino acids: CASSETASVRNEQFF. As DNA, the CDR3 is TGTGCCAGCAGTGAGACAGCGTCCGTTCGAAATGAGCAGTTCTTC.

The chain uses TRBV9 and TRBJ2-7; TRBD2 might be the D (5 bases). Trimming removed 1 base at V and 4 bases at J, with 15 bases between. Germline CDR1 and CDR2: SGDLS and YYNGEE. This CDR3 comprises 15 residues. CDR3 region: CASSVLPGVGYEQYF. CDR3 DNA: TGTGCCAGCAGCGTACTCCCCGGGGTTGGATACGAGCAGTACTTC.

The table lists this clone with a count of one. V gene TRBV6-5 combines with J gene TRBJ1-5; D gene ambiguous. The V and J ends lost 6 bases and 0 bases respectively, with 9 bases between them. CDR1 and CDR2 from the germline V gene are MNHEY and SVGAGI. This CDR3 is 14 amino acids long. CDR3 region: CASSPKFSNQPQHF. The CDR3 DNA follows: TGTGCCAGCAGCCCCAAATTTAGCAATCAGCCCCAGCATTTT.

The chain carries TRBV4-3 and TRBJ2-7; TRBD2 aligns across 9 bases. CDR1 LGHNA and CDR2 YSLEER come from the germline V gene. This CDR3 comprises 15 residues. V lost 0 bases, J lost 3 bases, and 3 bases stayed unmatched. The DNA of the CDR3 is TGCGCCAGCAGCCAAGATAGCGGGAGCCTCTACGAGCAGTACTTC. Its protein is CASSQDSGSLYEQYF.

The V gene is TRBV5-1, the J gene TRBJ2-3; the match to TRBD2 covers 13 bases. The length of the CDR3 is 17 residues. The J segment lost 2 bases and the V segment lost 4 bases, leaving 7 bases of the junction unmatched. Germline CDR1 reads SGHRS; CDR2 reads YFSETQ. As DNA, the CDR3 is TGCGCCAGCAGCCCCGGGACTAGCGGGGACTTCACAGATACGCAGTATTTT. Protein sequence: CASSPGTSGDFTDTQYF.

V gene TRBV2 combines with J gene TRBJ1-4; 7 positions match TRBD1. Germline V lookup: CDR1 SNHLY, CDR2 FYNNEI. This CDR3 region has 15 residues. V was pared by 8 bases and J by 5 bases, with 11 bases of the junction left unmatched. The CDR3 sequence is CASSLGTASNEKLFF. The CDR3 DNA is TGTGCCAGCTCACTAGGGACAGCCTCAAATGAAAAACTGTTTTTT.

The chain combines TRBV5-8 with TRBJ1-1; weak D call: TRBD1 (6 bases). This CDR3 has 15 amino acids. The ends were cut back, 2 bases at V and 4 bases at J, with 15 bases in the middle. The V gene's germline CDR1 is SGHTS and CDR2 YDEGEE. For the CDR3, the DNA is TGTGCCAGCAGCTTAACAGGGCAAGGTGGCACTGAAGCTTTCTTT. This translates into CASSLTGQGGTEAFF.

The chain combines TRBV9 with TRBJ2-2; D is perhaps TRBD2 (5 bases). The CDR3 runs 16 residues. Between the trimmed V and J ends, which lost 5 bases and 2 bases, there was a span of 16 bases. Germline CDR1 SGDLS, CDR2 YYNGEE. CDR3 bases: TGTGCCAGCAGAAAGAGCGGATCCCCAAACACCGGGGAGCTGTTTTTT. It is translated as CASRKSGSPNTGELFF.

CDR3: CASSLNPAGAGETQYF. Here the CDR3 DNA reads TGTGCCAGCAGCTTGAACCCCGCAGGGGCGGGAGAGACCCAGTACTTC. The chain employs TRBV5-4 and TRBJ2-5; tentative D call: TRBD1 (6 bases). Germline V CDR1 and CDR2: SGHNT, YYREEE (reference sequence). V lost 1 base to trimming and J lost 4 bases, with 17 bases between them. CDR3 length equals 16 residues.

The genes are TRBV5-1 and TRBJ1-1; D ambiguous. The germline V and J ends were trimmed by 4 bases and 5 bases, with 12 bases remaining between them. Germline V gene data show CDR1 as SGHRS and CDR2 as YFSETQ. The CDR3 runs to 13 residues. The DNA of the CDR3 is TGCGCCAGCAGCCCCCTTGGAGGGACTGAAGCTTTCTTT. Its translation is CASSPLGGTEAFF.

This clone came up once. V gene TRBV13 combines with J gene TRBJ2-2; tentative D call: TRBD1 (5 bases). This CDR3 comprises 14 residues. CDR1 PRHDT and CDR2 FYEKMQ come from the germline V gene (reference sequence). V lost 3 bases to trimming and J lost 5 bases, with 10 bases between them. CDR3 residues: CASSFQGMTGELFF. DNA for the CDR3: TGTGCCAGCAGCTTCCAGGGTATGACCGGGGAGCTGTTTTTT.

The chain has TRBV19 and TRBJ2-3; a weak D match, TRBD1 (6 bases). Trimming took off 2 bases at V and 1 base at J, with 13 bases between the two ends. This CDR3 is 16 amino acids long. CDR1 and CDR2 from the germline V gene are LNHDA and SQIVND (reference sequence). The CDR3 region has the DNA TGTGCCAGTAGTATAAGCTCAGGGGCCCGCACAGATACGCAGTATTTT. Its protein product is CASSISSGARTDTQYF.

The V call is TRBV5-1, the J call TRBJ1-1; 8 nucleotides match TRBD1. This CDR3 is built from 17 residues. CDR1 and CDR2 (germline): SGHRS, YFSETQ. The V segment lost 0 bases and the J segment 10 bases; nucleotides outside the gene matches: 17. CDR3: CASSLAGTGASREGAFF. The CDR3 DNA reads TGCGCCAGCAGCTTGGCCGGGACAGGAGCCTCCCGAGAGGGAGCTTTCTTT.

The chain combines TRBV18 with TRBJ1-1; no clear D. The CDR3 has 14 residues. Trimming took 3 bases from V and 0 from J, leaving 8 bases between them. Germline CDR1 reads KGHSH; CDR2 reads LQKENI. The CDR3 reads CASSPLTLNTEAFF. CDR3 in DNA: TGTGCCAGCTCACCCCTAACTTTGAACACTGAAGCTTTCTTT.